The 9 T cell receptor beta chains presented below share a single source sample, sequenced in a study of T-cell reconstitution after alpha-beta-depleted transplantation in children. The authors prepared the TCRbeta library with unique molecular identifiers. TCRdb independently ran MiXCR on the PCR reads; one entry per CDR3 protein. The table records a few hundred thousand distinct CDR3 sequences, over 9% of them present only once. Sequencing was performed on PBMCs, taken before TCRalphabeta/CD19-depleted stem cell transplant. The receptors come from a boy younger than two with acute myeloid leukemia, due to receive a stem cell transplant.

The genes are TRBV28 and TRBJ2-3; possibly TRBD2 for D (5 bases). CDR1 MDHEN and CDR2 SYDVKM come from the germline V gene. Deletions cut 3 bases from V and 0 bases from J, with 7 bases between. CDR3 size: 14 residues. The CDR3 is CASSFGSSTDTQYF. As DNA, the CDR3 is TGTGCCAGCAGTTTTGGGAGTAGCACAGATACGCAGTATTTT.

This clonotype was counted a few times. The genes are TRBV15 and TRBJ2-4; unclear D gene. The V end was cut by 0 bases, the J end by 6 bases, with 15 bases between. The CDR3 is made up of 16 amino acids. Germline V gives CDR1 LNHNV, CDR2 YYDKDF (reference sequence). The CDR3 sequence is CATSRDRVRSRNIQYF. For the CDR3, the DNA is TGTGCCACCAGCAGAGATCGCGTGAGAAGTAGAAACATTCAGTACTTC. The entire variable domain, with the rest obtained from reference TRBV15 and TRBJ2-4, is as follows: DAMVIQNPRYQVTQFGKPVTLSCSQTLNHNVMYWYQQKSSQAPKLLFHYYDKDFNNEADTPDNFQSRRPNTSFCFLDIRSPGLGDTAMYLCATSRDRVRSRNIQYFGAGTRLSVL.

The V gene is TRBV11-2, the J gene TRBJ2-7; 12 bases align to TRBD1. J lost 5 bases, V lost 6 bases, and 5 bases had no gene match. Germline CDR1 and CDR2: SGHAT and FQNNGV. This CDR3 has 14 residues. CDR3 DNA: TGTGCCAGCAGGCCGGGACAGGGGGCGGACGAGCAGTACTTC. It specifies CASRPGQGADEQYF.

This chain joins TRBV20-1 and TRBJ2-5; 11 positions agree with TRBD2. The CDR3 runs to 15 residues. V was pared by 8 bases and J by 1 base, with 9 bases of the junction left unmatched. The V gene's germline CDR1 is DFQATT and CDR2 SNEGSKA (reference sequence). CDR3 region: CSTSVAGGLQETQYF. DNA of the CDR3: TGCAGTACCAGCGTAGCGGGGGGGCTCCAAGAGACCCAGTACTTC.

This clonotype was seen many times. V and J are TRBV7-9 and TRBJ2-1; D gene uncertain. Germline-derived CDR1 and CDR2 are SEHNR and FQNEAQ (reference sequence). The V and J ends lost 1 base and 0 bases respectively, with 7 bases between them. The CDR3 covers 15 residues. The CDR3 DNA sequence: TGTGCCAGCAGCTTAGAAGTGGTCTCCTACAATGAGCAGTTCTTC. It specifies CASSLEVVSYNEQFF.

This clonotype was counted ten times or more. At one end, the junction sequence differs from germline, possibly due to a read error. The V call is TRBV7-2, the J call TRBJ2-5, with a weak D call TRBD1 (6 bases). CDR3 size: 14 residues. Germline V lookup: CDR1 SGHTA, CDR2 FQGNSA. In DNA, the CDR3 is TGTGCCAGCAGTCCTAGAGGGGGTTGGGAGACCCATTACTTC. Translated, it gives CASSPRGGWETHYF.

This clonotype appeared many times. The chain combines TRBV7-6 with TRBJ1-6, with D possibly TRBD1 on 6 matching bases. CDR1 SGHVS and CDR2 FNYEAQ come from the germline V gene. Trimming cost V 3 bases and J 5 bases, with 11 bases left between them. This CDR3 has 15 residues. This CDR3 reads CASSFRTADNSPLHF. DNA of the CDR3: TGTGCCAGCAGCTTTAGGACAGCCGATAATTCACCCCTCCACTTT.

This clonotype has ten or more counts. The chain couples TRBV28 to TRBJ2-7; 11 bases fit TRBD2. CDR3 length: 15 amino acids. With V trimmed by 2 bases and J by 3 bases, 3 bases remained unmatched. The germline CDR1 and CDR2 sequences are MDHEN and SYDVKM. CDR3 residues: CASSLQLAGDYEQYF. In nucleotides, the CDR3 is TGTGCCAGCAGTTTACAACTAGCGGGGGACTACGAGCAGTACTTC.

This clonotype was counted ten times or more. The rearrangement links TRBV9 to TRBJ2-5; 8 bases line up with TRBD1. V dropped 4 bases and J dropped 5; count of bases not matched to a gene: 10. The germline gives CDR1 SGDLS, CDR2 YYNGEE. The CDR3 consists of 15 residues. DNA for the CDR3: TGTGCCAGCAGCCTCCTCGACAGGGGCAGGGAGACCCAGTACTTC. It is translated as CASSLLDRGRETQYF. Supplemented by reference TRBV9 and TRBJ2-5, the full variable domain reads DSGVTQTPKHLITATGQRVTLRCSPRSGDLSVYWYQQSLDQGLQFLIQYYNGEERAKGNILERFSAQQFPDLHSELNLSSLELGDSALYFCASSLLDRGRETQYFGPGTRLLVL.